The 21 T cell receptor beta chains given below trace back to one sample, sequenced in a study of blood T cell repertoires in COVID-19. This table comes from immunoSEQ multiplex PCR, and its TCRdb copy is limited to in-frame clones, with some not included. Among 150,000 to 200,000 clones listed, around nine tenths were seen once. Sequencing was carried out using peripheral blood. Receptors originate from a man aged 35 to 55 with active or convalescent COVID-19.

CDR3 nucleotide sequence: TGCGCCAGCAGCCAACAACCCGGGACAGGGGGCTGGGCTGAAGCTTTCTTT. Amino acid sequence: CASSQQPGTGGWAEAFF. The chain combines TRBV4-1 with TRBJ1-1; 12 bases map to TRBD1. Germline loops: CDR1 MGHRA, CDR2 YSYEKL. The V gene end was trimmed by 2 bases and the J gene end by 6 bases; junction bases not matched to a gene: 10. The CDR3 runs to 17 residues.

This clone appeared a few times. The chain employs TRBV18 and TRBJ1-5; maybe TRBD1 (6 bases). CDR3 length: 13 residues. V lost 4 bases and J 3 bases, leaving 7 bases between the germline ends. In germline, CDR1 is KGHSH, CDR2 LQKENI. CDR3 sequence reads: CASSRDINQPQHF. Written as DNA, the CDR3 is TGTGCCAGCTCACGGGACATCAATCAGCCCCAGCATTTT.

V and J are TRBV9 and TRBJ2-7; no clear D. Germline assignment: CDR1 SGDLS and CDR2 YYNGEE. The V end lost 1 base, the J end lost 0 bases, and 20 bases lay between the germline ends. This CDR3 is built from 18 residues. This CDR3 reads CASSVSTELSPSSYEQYF. CDR3 bases: TGTGCCAGCAGCGTAAGTACGGAACTATCCCCTTCCTCCTACGAGCAGTACTTC.

This chain links TRBV4-2 with TRBJ1-6; TRBD1 aligns across 9 bases. Losses at the gene ends were 0 bases for V and 9 bases for J; bases not matched to a gene: 9. There are 17 residues in the CDR3. Germline V gene lookup returns CDR1 LGHNA and CDR2 YNFKEQ. This chain's CDR3 is CASSQDSIRTGASPLHF. DNA for the CDR3: TGTGCCAGCAGCCAAGATAGCATAAGGACAGGGGCTTCACCCCTCCACTTT.

The V and J genes are TRBV5-1 and TRBJ1-2, with D hard to call. The V gene's germline CDR1 is SGHRS and CDR2 YFSETQ. Deletions cut 5 bases from V and 1 base from J, with 12 bases between. The CDR3 consists of 14 residues. The CDR3 DNA reads TGCGCCAGCAGTCCTGCCAGTTATAACTATGGCTACACCTTC. Its translation is CASSPASYNYGYTF. The variable domain in full, with the rest retrieved from reference TRBV5-1 and TRBJ1-2, is KAGVTQTPRYLIKTRGQQVTLSCSPISGHRSVSWYQQTPGQGLQFLFEYFSETQRNKGNFPGRFSGRQFSNSRSEMNVSTLELGDSALYLCASSPASYNYGYTFGSGTRLTVV.

This sequence joins TRBV28 and TRBJ2-3, with 12 bases matching TRBD1. Germline assignment: CDR1 MDHEN and CDR2 SYDVKM. The CDR3 contains 16 residues. V was clipped by 6 bases and J by 4 bases; unmatched bases: 8. The CDR3 loop reads CASSSRDRGLPDTQYF. The CDR3, as DNA: TGTGCCAGCAGCTCCCGGGACAGGGGGCTTCCAGATACGCAGTATTTT.

The genes are TRBV9 and TRBJ2-5, with D perhaps matching TRBD2 (5 bases). Between the trimmed V and J ends, which lost 0 bases and 4 bases, there was a span of 19 bases. This CDR3 has 17 residues. Germline CDR1 SGDLS, CDR2 YYNGEE. The CDR3 coding sequence is TGTGCCAGCAGCGTAGCGGCGTCTAGCAAAGGCCTAGAGACCCAGTACTTC. Amino acid sequence: CASSVAASSKGLETQYF.

This chain uses TRBV10-3 with TRBJ1-5; no clear D. The germline V gene encodes CDR1 ENHRY and CDR2 SYGVKD. The CDR3 runs to 11 residues. Trimming pared 3 bases from V and 9 bases from J, leaving 6 bases between. The CDR3 protein is CAISDPGPQHF. The CDR3 region has the DNA TGTGCCATCAGTGACCCGGGGCCCCAGCATTTT.

V is TRBV6-1 and J is TRBJ2-4; the match to TRBD2 covers 12 bases. The CDR3 length is 17 residues. Germline values: CDR1 MNHNS, CDR2 SASEGT. V was pared by 1 base and J by 3 bases, with 4 bases of the junction left unmatched. The CDR3 DNA follows: TGTGCCAGCAGTGAAGAGAGGACTAGCGGGGTCAAAAACATTCAGTACTTC. Encoded protein: CASSEERTSGVKNIQYF.

The chain recombines TRBV5-4 with TRBJ1-6; D uncertain. The CDR3 extends over 15 amino acids. The germline V gene encodes CDR1 SGHNT and CDR2 YYREEE (reference sequence). V was pared by 0 bases and J by 3 bases, with 7 bases between. CDR3 nucleotides: TGTGCCAGCAGCTTGGAACAAAACTATAATTCACCCCTCCACTTT. This translates into CASSLEQNYNSPLHF.

The V gene is TRBV28, the J gene TRBJ2-7; weak D call: TRBD2 (6 bases). The CDR3 is made up of 14 amino acids. The V gene lost 4 bases and the J gene lost 3 bases, with 13 bases spanning the gap. The germline V gene encodes CDR1 MDHEN and CDR2 SYDVKM. CDR3 nucleotide sequence: TGTGCCAGCAGTTCGGGGGACCACAACTACGAGCAGTACTTC. Translating gives CASSSGDHNYEQYF. The full variable domain, in which reference TRBV28 and TRBJ2-7 provide the parts outside the CDR3, is DVKVTQSSRYLVKRTGEKVFLECVQDMDHENMFWYRQDPGLGLRLIYFSYDVKMKEKGDIPEGYSVSREKKERFSLILESASTNQTSMYLCASSSGDHNYEQYFGPGTRLTVT.

The V gene is TRBV7-3, the J gene TRBJ1-2; a weak D match, TRBD1 (6 bases). The CDR3 is 13 residues long. The germline V gene encodes CDR1 SGHTA and CDR2 FQGTGA. V lost 6 bases and J lost 4, with 12 bases in between. The CDR3 loop is CASSWGLGYGYTF. The DNA for the CDR3 is TGTGCCAGCAGTTGGGGGCTAGGCTATGGCTACACCTTC.

In the case of this clone: Different DNA sequences within this sample yield the same CDR3. V is TRBV11-3 and J is TRBJ2-3, with TRBD2 as a possible D gene (6 bases). This CDR3 region has 14 residues. Trimming cost V 2 bases and J 0 bases, with 6 bases left between them. CDR1 is SGHNT and CDR2 is YENEEA in the germline V gene. The CDR3 sequence is CASSLSGSTDTQYF. The DNA for the CDR3 is TGTGCCAGCAGCTTAAGCGGGAGCACAGATACGCAGTATTTT.

The V call is TRBV19, the J call TRBJ1-5, with TRBD1 identical over 8 bases. The CDR3 runs to 15 residues. The V gene's germline CDR1 is LNHDA and CDR2 SQIVND (reference sequence). V lost 7 bases, J lost 3 bases, and 8 bases stayed unmatched. The CDR3 loop is CASNELDRVNQPQHF. CDR3 in DNA: TGTGCCAGTAACGAATTGGACAGGGTCAATCAGCCCCAGCATTTT.

This clone was seen just once. The chain recombines TRBV7-3 with TRBJ2-5, with 9 bases lining up with TRBD2. This CDR3 region has 16 residues. The germline CDR1 and CDR2 sequences are SGHTA and FQGTGA. Unmatched junction bases numbered 14, after V lost 8 bases and J lost 4 bases. CDR3 sequence (DNA): TGTGCCAGCGCTCCCAGCCAGAGCGGGGGGCGAGAGACCCAGTACTTC. Amino acids: CASAPSQSGGRETQYF.

V is TRBV5-1 and J is TRBJ2-5; a weak D match, TRBD2 (6 bases). The CDR3 runs to 13 residues. Germline lookup yields CDR1 SGHRS and CDR2 YFSETQ. V shed 2 bases and J shed 7 bases, with 12 bases lying between them. The CDR3 is CASSFGGTGTQYF. As DNA, the CDR3 is TGCGCCAGCAGCTTCGGGGGAACGGGGACCCAGTACTTC.

This clone was seen once. The chain is built from TRBV5-1 and TRBJ2-1, with TRBD1 matching 9 bases. The CDR3 runs 15 residues. With 2 bases clipped from V and 4 bases from J, the junction kept 4 bases outside the gene matches. Germline loops: CDR1 SGHRS, CDR2 YFSETQ. For the CDR3, the DNA is TGCGCCAGCAGCTTCCGGGACAGGGATTACAATGAGCAGTTCTTC. It is translated as CASSFRDRDYNEQFF.

V is TRBV4-1 and J is TRBJ1-1; D possibly corresponds to TRBD1 (6 bases). The CDR3 is 18 residues long. Germline CDR1 MGHRA, CDR2 YSYEKL. The V end was cut by 4 bases, the J end by 1 base, with 22 bases between. The chain's CDR3 is CASSLREDRFWRNTEAFF. Here the CDR3 DNA reads TGCGCCAGCAGCCTCCGAGAAGACAGGTTTTGGAGGAACACTGAAGCTTTCTTT.

The chain links TRBV7-9 to TRBJ1-1; possible D gene TRBD1, 6 bases. CDR1 and CDR2 (germline): SEHNR, FQNEAQ (reference sequence). V shed 0 bases and J shed 0 bases, with 17 bases lying between them. The CDR3 is 18 residues long. The CDR3 DNA reads TGTGCCAGCAGCTTAGCGATCAGACAGGTCCCACTGAACACTGAAGCTTTCTTT. Amino acids: CASSLAIRQVPLNTEAFF.

Regarding this clone: Additional DNA sequences in this sample encode the identical CDR3. The gene calls are TRBV2 and TRBJ1-2; D is perhaps TRBD1 (6 bases). Per the germline V gene, CDR1 is SNHLY and CDR2 is FYNNEI. Trimming took off 6 bases at V and 6 bases at J, with 17 bases between the two ends. This CDR3 is 14 amino acids long. CDR3 sequence: CASRVILRGHGYTF. CDR3 DNA sequence: TGTGCCAGCAGGGTCATCCTCAGGGGCCATGGCTACACCTTC. The full variable domain, with the rest looked up from reference TRBV2 and TRBJ1-2, is EPEVTQTPSHQVTQMGQEVILRCVPISNHLYFYWYRQILGQKVEFLVSFYNNEISEKSEIFDDQFSVERPDGSNFTLKIRSTKLEDSAMYFCASRVILRGHGYTFGSGTRLTVV.

The genes are TRBV30 and TRBJ1-5; unclear D gene. There are 14 residues in the CDR3. Trimming stripped 2 bases from V and 4 bases from J, with 12 bases between. The germline V gene encodes CDR1 GTSNPN and CDR2 SVGIG (reference sequence). CDR3 sequence: CAWSKSSFNQPQHF. The CDR3 region has the DNA TGTGCCTGGAGTAAAAGTAGCTTTAATCAGCCCCAGCATTTT.